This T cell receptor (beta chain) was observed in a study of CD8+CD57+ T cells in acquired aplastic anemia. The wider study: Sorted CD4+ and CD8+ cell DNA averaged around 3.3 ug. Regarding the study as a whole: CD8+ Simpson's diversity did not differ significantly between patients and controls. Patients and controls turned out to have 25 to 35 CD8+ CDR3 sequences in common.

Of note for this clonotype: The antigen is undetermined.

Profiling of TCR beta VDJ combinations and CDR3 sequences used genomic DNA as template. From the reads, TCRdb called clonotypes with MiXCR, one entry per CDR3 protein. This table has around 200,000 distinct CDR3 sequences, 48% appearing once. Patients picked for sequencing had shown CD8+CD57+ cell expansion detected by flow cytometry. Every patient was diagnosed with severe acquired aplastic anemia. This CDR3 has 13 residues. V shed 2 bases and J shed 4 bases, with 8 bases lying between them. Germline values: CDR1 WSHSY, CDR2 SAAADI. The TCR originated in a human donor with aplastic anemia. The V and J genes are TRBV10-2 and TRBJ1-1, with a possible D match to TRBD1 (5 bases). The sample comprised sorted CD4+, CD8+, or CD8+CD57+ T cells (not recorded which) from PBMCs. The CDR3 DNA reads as TGCGCCAGCAGTGAGACAGGCTTCACTGAAGCTTTCTTT. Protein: CASSETGFTEAFF.